This T cell receptor (beta chain) was observed in a study of human T cells and chemical hapten exposure (dated by TCRdb to the early 2020s). Regarding the study in general: For sensitization, 2% DPC in acetone was applied to a roughly 2 cm by roughly 2 cm area of upper inner arm skin. Libraries were pooled for sequencing, and variation in per-sample TCR yields was attributed mainly to small differences in library volumes within the pool. Alopecia areata with under or over 50% scalp involvement, alopecia totalis and alopecia universalis were represented in the patient cohort, which was mostly female. Patch tests used Finn chambers with 0.01% DPC on the upper back, scored after 6 days by International Contact Dermatitis Research Group standards. Blood was sampled from patients pre-sensitization (week 0) and at 2, 6 and about 24 weeks after DPC sensitization. Blood for TCR sequencing was provided by twenty-nine alopecia patients at one to four time points (pre-sensitization, 2, 6 and 24 weeks). Peripheral blood TCR repertoire changes were tracked in vivo in alopecia patients during primary and secondary sensitization to the hapten diphenylcyclopropenone (DPC). Weekly therapeutic DPC doses were additionally applied to the scalp of patients throughout the approximately 25-week study period. Overall study outcomes, separate from this receptor: Expanded TCRs formed significantly more large CDR3 similarity clusters than pre-sensitization or healthy control sets, consistent with antigen-driven responses. No change with DPC sensitization was found in the number of TCRs above 1 in 1000 frequency, and no evidence of global repertoire structure alterations was found. After repeated subsampling, the strength of the expansion versus patch-test correlation and the threshold at which it became significant changed. Patch test score was positively correlated with the number of PT1 expanded TCRs, with significance at thresholds 8, 16 and 32 but not at 4. Because all patients had alopecia, a presumed autoimmune disease, the immune response of the patients might differ from that of healthy individuals.

This clonotype has a count of ten or more. No antigen is known for it. The sample holds no much larger clone one base away, and base qualities are not on file. The library was produced with RACE. Sequenced on a NextSeq 500. During library preparation, unique molecular identifiers were attached to individual cDNA molecules so that TCRs could be counted quantitatively and reproducibly. For every blood RNA sample, sequencing covered both the TCR alpha and TCR beta chains. Regarding the original processing steps: Samples had a median of roughly 87,000 TCRs, with a range from roughly 23,224 to 700,000. The Decombinator software suite was used to annotate V, J and CDR3 in the TCR reads. For the PS versus PT1 abundance plots, all samples were subsampled to the same number of TCRs (28,000). TCRs were defined as expanded if absent before sensitization and observed at least eight times at the 2-week time point. Using fastp trimming at Q25 and MiXCR clonotype assembly, TCRdb reanalyzed the public sequencing data and kept in-frame beta chains. Rows merge per CDR3 protein into single entries with the most common DNA and genes. For this entry, the V and J calls and clone size follow TCRdb and not the study's own pipeline. This sample has some 84,000 distinct CDR3 sequences in its table, and 10% of those were observed once. The top ten constitute around 5% of the sample.

Reading from cysteine to phenylalanine, the CDR3 counts 14 amino acids. Kept here is only the CDR3 DNA, which spans 42 bases and is read in frame from base 1. The germline V end is reduced by 6 bases and the J end by 6 bases; junction bases left unmatched: 8. CDR1 and CDR2 are read off the germline V gene as MGHDK and SYGVNS. The sample's time point label, decoded: patch test 2, 6 weeks after DPC sensitization. This specimen's treatment or condition label, per the study, means: therapeutic diphenylcyclopropenone sensitization with weekly scalp DPC. At each patch-test visit, blood was drawn before the patch test was applied. Patients were considered eligible if aged 18 to 70, diagnosed with alopecia and deemed suitable for DPC therapy, and patients were excluded if pregnant. Total RNA was isolated from unfractionated whole blood collected in Tempus Blood RNA tubes.

The sequence came from a woman in her forties or fifties with alopecia areata. Some clones in this sample may be carry-over from other donors' samples. The sample here was whole blood, taken in connection with sensitization to the hapten diphenylcyclopropenone (DPC). This chain joins TRBV25-1 to TRBJ2-1, with TRBD1 identical over 7 junction bases. The DNA is as follows: TGTGCCAGCAGCCAAAGGGGACAGCTCAATGAGCAGTTCTTC. It is translated as CASSQRGQLNEQFF. Joined to the reference TRBV25-1 and TRBJ2-1 proteins, this CDR3 gives the full variable domain: EADIYQTPRYLVIGTGKKITLECSQTMGHDKMYWYQQDPGMELHLIHYSYGVNSTEKGDLSSESTVSRIRTEHFPLTLESARPSHTSQYLCASSQRGQLNEQFFGPGTRLTVL.